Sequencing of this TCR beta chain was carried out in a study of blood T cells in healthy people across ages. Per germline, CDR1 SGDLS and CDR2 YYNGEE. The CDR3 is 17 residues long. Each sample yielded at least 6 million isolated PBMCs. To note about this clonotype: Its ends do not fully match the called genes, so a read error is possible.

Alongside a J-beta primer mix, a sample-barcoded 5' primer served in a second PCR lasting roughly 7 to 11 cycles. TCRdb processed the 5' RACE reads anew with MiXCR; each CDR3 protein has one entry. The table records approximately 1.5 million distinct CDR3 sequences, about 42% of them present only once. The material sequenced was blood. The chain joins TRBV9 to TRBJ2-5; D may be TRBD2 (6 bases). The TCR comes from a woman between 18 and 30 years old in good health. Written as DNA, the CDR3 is TGTGCCAGCAGCGTAGAGACGGGAGATTTAGCTTGTGAGACTCAGTACTTC. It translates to CASSVETGDLACETQYF.